One T cell receptor beta chain is described in this entry. The data derive from a study of T-cell reconstitution after alpha-beta-depleted transplantation in children. Germline CDR1 is PRHDT and CDR2 is FYEKMQ (reference sequence). The CDR3 consists of 17 residues. V was trimmed by 2 bases and J by 3 bases, leaving 18 bases between them. Unique molecular identifiers were used to barcode this TCRbeta library. TCRdb re-analysed the PCR reads in MiXCR, keeping a single row per CDR3 protein. This sample carries 250,000 to 300,000 distinct CDR3 sequences, about 10% of them seen once, and the ten largest clones take around 9.1%.

The material sequenced was PBMCs from the stem cell graft donor, taken from the stem cell graft. The V call is TRBV13, the J call TRBJ2-3, with unresolved D. This clonotype was sampled from a human donor who donated a stem cell graft to a child with SCID. The CDR3 is CASSLRVMSDQTDTQYF. For the CDR3, the DNA is TGTGCCAGCAGCTTAAGGGTCATGAGCGATCAAACAGATACGCAGTATTTT.